This TCR beta chain was identified during a study of cytomegalovirus exposure and HLA in healthy donors (dated by TCRdb to 2017 to 2019). General notes on the study: In an earlier analysis of some 550 of the donors, about 260 Gb of sequence data and some 100 million unique TCR beta sequences from 150 million to 200 million T cells were reported. Donor age, sex, ethnicity and CMV serostatus were compiled alongside the repertoire data. Five DR-DQ haplotypes were handled as single units for association and clustering, since linkage in the cohort was strong. The study used immunosequencing to profile the T cell repertoires of several hundred subjects and linked those repertoires to cytomegalovirus serostatus. In the later analysis, no new phenotypic data were used to find candidate immune exposures; instead, reliance was placed on TCR beta sequences and their occurrence across donors. The number of donors typed differed by locus, with about 629-630 for A, B, C, DRB1 and DQB1, around 500 for DQA1, 600 to 610 for DPA1, and some 440 for DPB1. High-throughput TCR immunosequencing, statistical association of individual TCRs with disease status, and machine learning were combined to predict cytomegalovirus infection status. An earlier analysis of about 620 of the donors applied high-throughput TCR beta sequencing to assess whether each TCR beta V gene segment acted as functional or pseudogenic. Genome-wide SNP genotypes for about 65% of the roughly 670 donors were used in a later genetic analysis, which treated that subset as a discovery cohort. Approximately 300 gigabases of sequencing data and roughly 80 million unique TCR sequences made up an early release that covered over 550 HLA-typed donors. In a later analysis, previously published TCR beta repertoires from 550 to 750 donors were re-analyzed and high-resolution HLA genotyping was added so that TCR occurrence patterns could be studied. Every discovery cohort repertoire had been produced on one sequencing platform. Across approximately 400 genotyped donors of the cohort, an average of roughly 200,000 unique TCR beta nucleotide sequences per donor were sequenced, and roughly 20% of those sequences were non-productive. Along with the approximately 670-subject first cohort, a separate validation cohort of around 110 different subjects was used. Both class I and class II loci were covered by HLA typing, at four-digit resolution. The study aimed to test whether signatures of past pathogen exposure could be identified by cataloging public T cell receptors. Of the 350 to 450 genotyped donors, 81% were placed in the genetic ancestry cluster associated with self-reported Caucasian donors. Summary of the overall study and its limitations: For the cohort, immune exposure information was limited to CMV serostatus. The study gave a list of 150 to 200 TCR beta chains associated with cytomegalovirus. Cytomegalovirus status was reported to be diagnosed by the classifier with high specificity and sensitivity in both the original and validation cohorts. A later analysis found that TCR association rates varied across HLA loci, with DRB1 alleles showing the most associated TCRs and HLA-C alleles the fewest. This cohort had only TCR beta chains sequenced, and the lack of alpha or paired-chain data limited which features could be detected. Because counts were too low, roughly 18 rarely observed V segments, including chromosome 9 orphons, were left out of the earlier analysis of 500 to 650 of the donors. According to a later analysis, most CMV-associated TCR beta chains appeared to be HLA-restricted, and the HLA associations seemed to be driven largely by CMV exposure. A group of highly shared sequence variants was considered likely to be a technical artifact of the sequencing pipeline. Because the 87-base-pair reads could not distinguish some IMGT-functional V segments, including TRBV6-2 and TRBV6-3, those segments were excluded. Because some donors lacked HLA typing at each locus, the association tests relied only on the typed subset. In a later analysis, several top co-occurrence clusters were reported to appear linked to parvovirus B19, influenza, CMV and Epstein-Barr virus. A later genetic analysis associated a missense DCLRE1C variant with V-gene and J-gene trimming of TCR beta chains, and an independent cohort replicated the association. In vitro tests confirmed that a few of the cytomegalovirus-associated TCR beta chains recognize cytomegalovirus antigens. An earlier analysis of 450 to 750 of the donors showed that most TCR beta V segments appeared in productive rearrangements either about 87% or about 30% of the time, which broadly matched IMGT annotations. According to a later genetic analysis, donors in an Asian-associated ancestry cluster had fewer N-insertions in productive TCRs than the approximately 650-donor mean. Linkage disequilibrium might explain the correlated functional status among segregating V segments, but an unknown experimental factor could not be excluded. Roughly uniform sequencing depth across donors was assumed in presence/absence analyses, although this assumption may not hold. When HLA alleles, especially DR and DQ, strongly co-occurred, attributing TCR associations to individual alleles was difficult. At a false discovery rate of 0.05, a later analysis linked approximately 18,000 TCR beta sequences to specific HLA alleles. The authors suggested that the approach could potentially be extended to other disease states and immunological phenotypes. Most TCR sequences were seen in very few donors, while some public TCRs were found in many individuals. A later analysis found that HLA-associated TCR beta chains were more clonally expanded and had lower generation probabilities than equally common non-associated chains. A further reported finding was that TCR beta sequences accurately predicted the HLA-A and HLA-B alleles for most subjects in the first cohort.

The cohort was made up of about 670 healthy bone marrow donors. At the time of sampling, every cohort member was nominally healthy, though immune exposures that went unrecorded were likely present. The donor was CMV seronegative and was included in the group of a few hundred seronegative cohort members. A peripheral blood sample was collected from each donor, and TCR beta sequencing was performed on peripheral blood mononuclear cells. Genomic DNA extraction from the blood cell samples was performed with the Qiagen DNeasy Blood Extraction Kit. As concerns this clone: Which antigen it targets is not known. The record has no base qualities; no much larger clone is one base away.

Library prep was done by the immunoSEQ multiplex PCR assay. For the multiplex PCR, a mixture combining 60 forward primers for TCR Vbeta segments and 13 reverse primers for TCR Jbeta segments was used. The CDR3 region of rearranged TCR beta genes was amplified from genomic DNA with a multiplex PCR assay. On the Illumina HiSeq System, the amplified TCR beta libraries were sequenced as 87-base-pair reads. In the paper's pipeline: A later analysis counted about 80 million unique TCR beta chains across the 550 to 800 repertoires, and around 9.9 million of these chains were shared by at least two donors. Raw reads were error-corrected and collapsed into unique sequences by a nearest-neighbor algorithm in which closely related sequences were merged to remove PCR and sequencing errors. V, D and J gene segments were assigned by aligning CDR3 sequences to IMGT reference sequences. For a sequence to be retained, a match of at least six nucleotides was required to both a V gene segment and a J gene segment. A rearrangement counted as productive if the CDR3 had no stop codons and remained in frame with V and J, and every other rearrangement counted as non-productive. Following IMGT convention, CDR3 was defined as the stretch from the second conserved V-encoded cysteine to the conserved J-encoded phenylalanine. The earlier analysis of about 620 of the donors excluded sequences that lacked an unambiguous match to a single V gene segment. An earlier analysis of fewer than 750 of the donors called V segments functional above 56.7% productive rearrangements and segregating when the between-donor standard deviation exceeded 5%. A statistical classification framework was built to diagnose cytomegalovirus status from the catalog of TCR beta chain sequences. V and J gene assignment, in a later analysis, came from comparing TCR nucleotide sequences with IMGT/GENE-DB human TR gene sequences. In a later analysis, CDR3 sequences and most-parsimonious VDJ recombination scenarios were assigned using the TCRdist pipeline. In a later analysis, each TCR beta chain was defined by its CDR3 amino acid sequence together with its V-gene family, and reads without a unique V-gene family were excluded. To address suspected cross-contamination and a sequencing artifact, a later analysis removed several hundred highly shared, low-generation-probability nucleotide sequences. In a later analysis, a clonal expansion index was calculated for each public chain from normalized within-repertoire ranks of inferred template counts. In a later analysis, generation probabilities were computed with a VDJ recombination model fitted to out-of-frame rearrangements, and the resulting probabilities were checked against IGoR. A later analysis scored TCR-TCR, TCR-HLA and TCR-CMV co-occurrence with hypergeometric tests, applying a repertoire-size bias correction to TCR pairs. In a later analysis, false discovery rates were estimated by permuting HLA or CMV assignments 20 times. A later analysis grouped co-occurring TCRs with DBSCAN, adding TCRdist sequence similarity when clustering within HLA-allele-positive subsets. Repertoires with fewer than 30,000 or more than 120,000 public chains were left out of co-occurrence clustering, as were about five repertoires with anomalous nucleotide sharing. TCRdb took this table from immuneACCESS and kept in-frame rearrangements with V and J called. Such tables lack part of the clones; where checked against another copy, unresolved V genes explain under half of the gap, and the rest is unexplained. V, J and clone size are taken as reported in that table, and D and trimming were inferred from the DNA itself. This sample holds around 130,000 clones; 75% to 85% were observed only once. Clones ranked in the top ten supply 2% to 3% of the sample.

The germline V gene (reference sequence) gives CDR1 as SGHNT and CDR2 as YYREEE. Trimming takes 0 bases from V and 7 bases from J, and the germline ends sit 13 bases apart. The CDR3 numbers 14 residues from cysteine through phenylalanine. CDR3 DNA only is kept here, 42 bases in frame from base 1. The V and J genes are TRBV5-4 and TRBJ1-2; tentative D gene TRBD1, with 6 bases matching. This TCR came from a man aged 25-40 years in good health and CMV-seronegative. Material: PBMCs. The bases are TGTGCCAGCAGCTTGGACAGGGAAGTGCGTGGCTACACCTTC. It specifies CASSLDREVRGYTF.